Following are 27 T cell receptor beta chains from one sample sequenced in a study of T cell repertoires in cytomegalovirus infection. TCRdb redid the calling of the reads with MiXCR, one entry per CDR3 protein. The table has fewer than 550,000 distinct CDR3 sequences, 15% to 20% seen once. The specimen sequenced was CD8+ T cells from PBMCs. The receptors originated from a human donor in good health (CMV status not recorded). Some clones in this sample may be carry-over from other donors' samples.

As regards this clonotype: A much bigger clone sits one base away, suggesting this may be a read error. The CDR3 reads CASSQPDRGAWELFF. For the CDR3, the DNA is TGTGCCAGCAGCCAACCGGACAGGGGAGCCTGGGAGCTGTTTTTT. V is TRBV4-2 and J is TRBJ2-2; TRBD1 matches at 9 bases. Trimming removed 2 bases from V and 9 bases from J; junction bases left unmatched: 7. CDR3 length: 15 residues. Per germline, CDR1 LGHNA and CDR2 YNFKEQ.

Written as DNA, the CDR3 is TGTGCCAGCAGCCAAGAGTTGGGGGGGTTTAACTATGGCTACACCTTC. Translated: CASSQELGGFNYGYTF. This sequence joins TRBV4-2 and TRBJ1-2, with D perhaps TRBD1 (5 bases). The CDR3 sequence is 16 residues long. V was shortened by 0 bases and J by 1 base, with 12 bases between the two germline ends. Germline V gene data show CDR1 as LGHNA and CDR2 as YNFKEQ.

This clonotype appeared many times. J is TRBJ2-1 and V is TRBV27; D uncertain. Germline-derived CDR1 and CDR2 are MNHEY and SMNVEV (reference sequence). CDR3 length equals 13 residues. Trimming shortened V by 5 bases and J by 4 bases, and 9 bases separated the two germline ends. Here the CDR3 reads CASSRTEYNEQFF. The CDR3 nucleotides are TGTGCCAGCAGTCGGACGGAATACAATGAGCAGTTCTTC.

This clonotype turned up a few times. The chain links TRBV28 to TRBJ1-1, with 9 nucleotides matching TRBD1. V dropped 1 base and J dropped 4; count of bases not matched to a gene: 4. The CDR3 runs 15 residues. Germline V gene data show CDR1 as MDHEN and CDR2 as SYDVKM. The CDR3 bases are TGTGCCAGCAGTTTATCCAACAGGGGGCTCACTGAAGCTTTCTTT. As protein: CASSLSNRGLTEAFF. Filled out from reference TRBV28 and TRBJ1-1, the complete variable domain reads DVKVTQSSRYLVKRTGEKVFLECVQDMDHENMFWYRQDPGLGLRLIYFSYDVKMKEKGDIPEGYSVSREKKERFSLILESASTNQTSMYLCASSLSNRGLTEAFFGQGTRLTVV.

This clonotype appeared many times. The V call is TRBV7-3, the J call TRBJ2-1; no firm D call. V was clipped by 0 bases and J by 8 bases, with 2 bases between them. The germline gives CDR1 SGHTA, CDR2 FQGTGA. There are 11 residues in the CDR3. The CDR3 is CASSLTDEQFF. CDR3 nucleotides: TGTGCCAGCAGCTTAACGGATGAGCAGTTCTTC.

A word on this clonotype: No conserved phenylalanine or tryptophan is present at the end of the CDR3, so a read error is the likely explanation. CDR3 sequence: CASSEAKGAQTNEKLFI. CDR3 bases: TGTGCCAGCAGTGAAGCCAAGGGGGCGCAGACTAATGAAAAACTGTTTATT. The rearrangement joins TRBV25-1 to TRBJ1-4; 7 nucleotides line up with TRBD1. The CDR3 length is 17 residues. J was trimmed by 2 bases and V by 2 bases; bases with no gene match: 8. The V gene's germline CDR1 is MGHDK and CDR2 SYGVNS.

Only a few counts were recorded for this clonotype. In DNA form, the CDR3 reads TGTGCCAGCAGCCAAGGACACCAACAGTACTTC. Protein: CASSQGHQQYF. The chain couples TRBV14 to TRBJ2-4; D remains ambiguous. This CDR3 is 11 amino acids long. Between the trimmed V and J ends, which lost 1 base and 13 bases, there was a span of 8 bases. CDR1 and CDR2 (germline): SGHDN, FVKESK.

The CDR3, as DNA: TGTGCCAGCAGTAACTTGGCGGGGTCGGCCGGGGAGCTGTTTTTT. It translates to CASSNLAGSAGELFF. This chain connects TRBV6-5 to TRBJ2-2; tentatively, D is TRBD2 (6 bases). The CDR3 consists of 15 residues. Trimming took off 5 bases at V and 6 bases at J, with 16 bases between the two ends. Germline CDR1 is MNHEY and CDR2 is SVGAGI.

This clonotype appeared many times. This rearrangement joins TRBV27 to TRBJ2-7, with 8 bases lining up with TRBD2. V gave up 5 bases and J gave up 2 bases; unmatched junction bases: 5. Germline V gene lookup returns CDR1 MNHEY and CDR2 SMNVEV (reference sequence). The CDR3 spans 14 residues. The CDR3 DNA reads TGTGCCAGCAGTAGAAGGCGGGGGGCCTACGAGCAGTACTTC. This encodes CASSRRRGAYEQYF.

This clonotype was seen a handful of times. This chain uses TRBV11-2 with TRBJ2-7, with 8 positions matching TRBD2. The CDR3 runs 16 residues. CDR1 and CDR2 from the germline V gene are SGHAT and FQNNGV. J was trimmed by 6 bases and V by 0 bases; bases with no gene match: 10. The CDR3: CASSLDSRSGRPEQYF. The DNA for the CDR3 is TGTGCCAGCAGCTTAGATAGCAGAAGCGGGAGACCCGAGCAGTACTTC.

This clonotype occurred many times. V usage is TRBV19 and J usage is TRBJ1-4; D not certain. V dropped 7 bases and J dropped 8 bases, with 17 bases sitting between them. The CDR3 loop spans 14 amino acids. Looked up from germline, CDR1 is LNHDA and CDR2 is SQIVND (reference sequence). The CDR3 nucleotides are TGTGCCAGTACCATAAATCCAGCCGTCGAAAAACTGTTTTTT. Protein: CASTINPAVEKLFF.

There are many counts of this clonotype. The chain uses TRBV7-9 and TRBJ2-7, with 11 bases lining up with TRBD2. The CDR3 has 15 amino acids. Looked up from germline, CDR1 is SEHNR and CDR2 is FQNEAQ (reference sequence). With V trimmed by 4 bases and J by 1 base, 3 bases remained unmatched. CDR3 protein: CASSSTSGVSYEQYF. CDR3 coding DNA: TGTGCCAGCAGCTCGACTAGCGGGGTTTCCTACGAGCAGTACTTC.

The table lists this clonotype with a few counts. This sequence joins TRBV20-1 and TRBJ1-1; 7 positions match TRBD1. Germline V CDR1 and CDR2: DFQATT, SNEGSKA (reference sequence). After removal of 2 bases from V and 1 base from J, the junction contained 10 bases not matched to a gene. The CDR3 runs 16 residues. CDR3 in amino acids: CSARPFDRAENTEAFF. The CDR3 DNA reads TGCAGTGCTAGACCTTTTGACAGGGCCGAGAACACTGAAGCTTTCTTT.

Note on this clonotype: A much larger clone differs by one base, so this may be a read error. This sequence joins TRBV12-3 or TRBV12-4 and TRBJ2-2; D not resolved. The CDR3 totals 12 residues. V shed 10 bases and J shed 5 bases, with 11 bases lying between them. The CDR3 region is CANISGTGELFF. CDR3 sequence (DNA): TGTGCCAACATCTCCGGGACCGGGGAGCTGTTTTTT.

This clonotype has a count of ten or more. The chain links TRBV7-8 to TRBJ2-7; the match to TRBD1 covers 8 bases. CDR3 length: 20 residues. V was clipped by 1 base and J by 4 bases; unmatched bases: 21. The germline gives CDR1 SGHVS, CDR2 FQNEAQ. The CDR3 sequence: CASSLGRGGQGIGIRYEQYF. The CDR3, as DNA: TGTGCCAGCAGCTTAGGAAGAGGCGGACAGGGAATAGGCATACGTTACGAGCAGTACTTC.

The sample holds many counts of this clonotype. The V and J genes are TRBV12-3 or TRBV12-4 and TRBJ1-5; 8 nucleotides align to TRBD1. Germline trimming cut 6 bases from V and 5 bases from J; bases unmatched to any gene: 6. This CDR3 has 14 amino acids. The CDR3 sequence is CASSSGTGYQPQHF. Written as DNA, the CDR3 is TGTGCCAGCAGCTCCGGGACAGGCTATCAGCCCCAGCATTTT.

In its sample, this clonotype was seen many times. The rearrangement uses TRBV7-9 and TRBJ2-4, with 8 nucleotides matching TRBD2. The length of the CDR3 is 15 residues. The V and J ends lost 4 bases and 7 bases, in that order; junction bases with no gene match: 9. Per the germline V gene, CDR1 is SEHNR and CDR2 is FQNEAQ (reference sequence). The CDR3 bases are TGTGCCAGCAGCTCTACGAGGGAGCGGGAGAACATTCAGTACTTC. It is translated as CASSSTRERENIQYF.

This clonotype occurred many times. This rearrangement joins TRBV11-3 to TRBJ2-1, with 8 bases identical to TRBD2. The V gene end was trimmed by 5 bases and the J gene end by 9 bases; junction bases not matched to a gene: 9. The CDR3 has 14 residues. Per the germline V gene, CDR1 is SGHNT and CDR2 is YENEEA. The CDR3 DNA reads as TGTGCCAGCAGCCCGACTAGCGCTTACGCTGAGCAGTTCTTC. This sequence encodes CASSPTSAYAEQFF. Drawing the rest from reference TRBV11-3 and TRBJ2-1, the complete variable domain is EAGVVQSPRYKIIEKKQPVAFWCNPISGHNTLYWYLQNLGQGPELLIRYENEEAVDDSQLPKDRFSAERLKGVDSTLKIQPAELGDSAVYLCASSPTSAYAEQFFGPGTRLTVL.

This clonotype was recorded a few times. Here the CDR3 reads CASSTRQGEGTEAFF. In nucleotides, the CDR3 is TGTGCCAGTAGTACCCGACAGGGGGAGGGCACTGAAGCTTTCTTT. The chain uses TRBV19 and TRBJ1-1, with 9 bases aligning to TRBD1. This CDR3 is 15 amino acids long. Germline CDR1 and CDR2: LNHDA and SQIVND (reference sequence). The junction had 7 bases not matched to a gene; V was cut back by 4 bases and J by 4 bases.

The chain carries TRBV2 and TRBJ2-6, with TRBD2 identical over 8 bases. With V trimmed by 4 bases and J by 3 bases, 5 bases remained unmatched. Germline CDR1 reads SNHLY; CDR2 reads FYNNEI. The CDR3 runs to 16 residues. CDR3 sequence reads: CASSGGGLNGANVLTF. The CDR3 DNA sequence: TGTGCCAGCAGTGGCGGGGGGCTTAATGGGGCCAACGTCCTGACTTTC.

This clonotype was seen at least ten times. This chain links TRBV7-6 with TRBJ2-1, with a weak D call TRBD1 (5 bases). Trimming left V 1 base short and J 3 bases short, with 10 bases between. Germline V CDR1 and CDR2: SGHVS, FNYEAQ. This CDR3 spans 15 amino acids. In DNA, the CDR3 is TGTGCCAGCAGCTTAGGTGCAGGGAACTACAATGAGCAGTTCTTC. It translates to CASSLGAGNYNEQFF.

This clonotype has a count of ten or more. The chain links TRBV6-1 to TRBJ2-5; a possible D gene is TRBD1 (6 bases). Germline V gene data show CDR1 as MNHNS and CDR2 as SASEGT. The CDR3 consists of 15 residues. V lost 2 bases and J lost 4, with 14 bases in between. In nucleotides, the CDR3 is TGTGCCAGCAGTGAATCCACAGGGTTGGGAGAGACCCAGTACTTC. It codes for CASSESTGLGETQYF.

About this clonotype itself: A single base separates this from a much larger clone, so it may be a read error. The gene calls are TRBV12-3 or TRBV12-4 and TRBJ2-7, with no clear D. CDR3 length equals 12 residues. The DNA of the CDR3 is TGTGCCAACAGTTATATGGGGTCCGAGCAGTACTTC. Translating gives CANSYMGSEQYF.

The chain employs TRBV3-1 and TRBJ1-2; a weak D match, TRBD1 (5 bases). The CDR3 has 15 residues. Per the germline V gene, CDR1 is LGHDT and CDR2 is YNNKEL (reference sequence). V was cut by 1 base and J by 2 bases, with 11 bases left in between. The CDR3: CASSQVRERNYGYTF. Written as DNA, the CDR3 is TGTGCCAGCAGCCAAGTCAGGGAGCGGAACTATGGCTACACCTTC.

In this sample, this clonotype turned up a few times. The chain employs TRBV9 and TRBJ2-7, with a tentative D call TRBD2 (7 bases). The germline CDR1 and CDR2 sequences are SGDLS and YYNGEE. Trimming pared 0 bases from V and 5 bases from J, leaving 18 bases between. CDR3 size: 16 residues. The CDR3: CASSVGGGGRRNEQYF. CDR3 bases: TGTGCCAGCAGCGTAGGGGGGGGCGGGAGAAGGAACGAGCAGTACTTC.

This clonotype was detected many times. CDR3 sequence (DNA): TGTGCCAGCAGCCAAGACCCTGAGCGGGAGGGCCAGGATACGCAGTATTTT. As protein: CASSQDPEREGQDTQYF. V is TRBV4-2 and J is TRBJ2-3, with TRBD2 matching over 10 bases. Per the germline V gene, CDR1 is LGHNA and CDR2 is YNFKEQ. Trimming at V came to 0 bases and at J to 6 bases, leaving 9 bases not matched to a gene. The CDR3 has 17 amino acids.

The V gene is TRBV15, the J gene TRBJ2-3; unclear D gene. The V end lost 3 bases, the J end lost 2 bases, and 12 bases lay between the germline ends. CDR3 size: 15 residues. CDR1 LNHNV and CDR2 YYDKDF come from the germline V gene (reference sequence). Here the CDR3 reads CATSSQDFNTDTQYF. DNA for the CDR3: TGTGCCACCAGCAGTCAGGATTTCAACACAGATACGCAGTATTTT. The variable domain in full, completed from reference TRBV15 and TRBJ2-3, reads DAMVIQNPRYQVTQFGKPVTLSCSQTLNHNVMYWYQQKSSQAPKLLFHYYDKDFNNEADTPDNFQSRRPNTSFCFLDIRSPGLGDTAMYLCATSSQDFNTDTQYFGPGTRLTVL.